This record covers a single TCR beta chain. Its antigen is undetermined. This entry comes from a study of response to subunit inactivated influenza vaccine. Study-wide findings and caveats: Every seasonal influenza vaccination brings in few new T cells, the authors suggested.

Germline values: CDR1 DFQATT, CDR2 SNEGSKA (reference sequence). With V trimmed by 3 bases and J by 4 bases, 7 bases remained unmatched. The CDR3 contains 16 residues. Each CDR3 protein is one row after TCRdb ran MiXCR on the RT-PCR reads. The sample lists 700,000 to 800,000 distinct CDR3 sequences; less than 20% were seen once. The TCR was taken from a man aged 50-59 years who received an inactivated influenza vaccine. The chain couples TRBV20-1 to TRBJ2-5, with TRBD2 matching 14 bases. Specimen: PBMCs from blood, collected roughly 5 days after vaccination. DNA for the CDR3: TGCAGTGCTAGCCTGACTAGCGGGGGGGCCAGAGAGACCCAGTACTTC. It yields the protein CSASLTSGGARETQYF.